The 15 T cell receptor beta chains in this list originate from one sample, sequenced in a study of early T cells in non-severe SARS-CoV-2 infection. TCRdb re-called the 5' RACE reads through MiXCR, storing one row per CDR3 protein. The table has approximately 52,000 distinct CDR3 sequences, roughly 8.2% seen once. Sample: whole blood. The source of these receptors is an adult who was a healthcare worker with PCR-confirmed SARS-CoV-2 infection or an uninfected control (not recorded which).

This clonotype has more than one count but fewer than ten. V usage is TRBV12-3 or TRBV12-4 and J usage is TRBJ2-1; 8 bases agree with TRBD1. V was pared by 6 bases and J by 0 bases, with 7 bases of the junction left unmatched. The CDR3 runs 16 residues. CDR3 region: CASRPGQGSSYNEQFF. DNA of the CDR3: TGTGCCAGCAGACCAGGACAGGGAAGCTCCTACAATGAGCAGTTCTTC.

This clonotype came up a few times. This chain joins TRBV4-1 and TRBJ2-7; perhaps TRBD2 as D (5 bases). Trimming shortened V by 0 bases and J by 0 bases, and 12 bases separated the two germline ends. This CDR3 is built from 16 residues. Germline V CDR1 and CDR2: MGHRA, YSYEKL. The DNA of the CDR3 is TGCGCCAGCAGCCAAGAGCGAGGGCTTAGCTCCTACGAGCAGTACTTC. Translating it yields CASSQERGLSSYEQYF.

This chain joins TRBV20-1 and TRBJ1-1; TRBD1 aligns across 9 bases. V lost 2 bases, J lost 1 base, and 5 bases stayed unmatched. The CDR3 has 15 amino acids. The V gene's germline CDR1 is DFQATT and CDR2 SNEGSKA (reference sequence). CDR3 in amino acids: CSARSPGQGNTEAFF. CDR3 in DNA: TGCAGTGCTAGATCCCCGGGACAGGGGAACACTGAAGCTTTCTTT.

In its sample, this clonotype was seen many times. The V and J genes are TRBV27 and TRBJ2-6; the match to TRBD1 covers 8 bases. Losses at the gene ends were 3 bases for V and 5 bases for J; bases not matched to a gene: 9. The CDR3 extends over 17 amino acids. Looked up from germline, CDR1 is MNHEY and CDR2 is SMNVEV (reference sequence). The CDR3 loop reads CASSFRGRNSRANVLTF. CDR3 in DNA: TGTGCCAGCAGTTTCAGGGGGCGAAACTCAAGGGCCAACGTCCTGACTTTC. Full variable domain (remainder filled in from reference TRBV27 and TRBJ2-6): EAQVTQNPRYLITVTGKKLTVTCSQNMNHEYMSWYRQDPGLGLRQIYYSMNVEVTDKGDVPEGYKVSRKEKRNFPLILESPSPNQTSLYFCASSFRGRNSRANVLTFGAGSRLTVL.

The V gene is TRBV20-1, the J gene TRBJ2-1; weak D call: TRBD2 (6 bases). The V gene lost 5 bases and the J gene lost 1 base, with 12 bases spanning the gap. Germline V gene sequence: CDR1 DFQATT, CDR2 SNEGSKA (reference sequence). The CDR3 contains 14 residues. The CDR3 region has the DNA TGCAGTGCTGGGACTGCCGAATCCTACAATGAGCAGTTCTTC. It encodes CSAGTAESYNEQFF.

This sequence joins TRBV11-2 and TRBJ2-5; no definite D call. The V end was cut by 5 bases, the J end by 1 base, with 11 bases between. Germline V gene lookup returns CDR1 SGHAT and CDR2 FQNNGV. This CDR3 contains 14 residues. The CDR3: CASSPEAAQETQYF. DNA of the CDR3: TGTGCCAGCAGCCCCGAGGCGGCCCAAGAGACCCAGTACTTC.

This clonotype occurred a few times. This chain joins TRBV18 and TRBJ2-1, with TRBD1 identical over 7 bases. The CDR3 length is 15 residues. With V trimmed by 3 bases and J by 5 bases, 7 bases remained unmatched. From germline, CDR1 is KGHSH and CDR2 LQKENI. CDR3 coding DNA: TGTGCCAGCTCACCCCGACAGGGTGTCGACAATGAGCAGTTCTTC. Translation: CASSPRQGVDNEQFF.

This clonotype was picked up many times. The chain recombines TRBV7-2 with TRBJ2-7, with TRBD1 as a possible D gene (6 bases). V was clipped by 8 bases and J by 0 bases, with 11 bases between them. The CDR3 has 13 residues. Germline V gene sequence: CDR1 SGHTA, CDR2 FQGNSA. The CDR3 reads CASGRGHSYEQYF. CDR3 coding DNA: TGTGCCAGCGGCCGGGGACACTCCTACGAGCAGTACTTC.

This clonotype has a count of ten or more. The chain couples TRBV10-2 to TRBJ2-3, with D uncertain. The V gene lost 8 bases and the J gene lost 11 bases, with 17 bases spanning the gap. The CDR3 has 12 amino acids. Germline CDR1 WSHSY, CDR2 SAAADI. The CDR3 is CASSRASERQYF. In nucleotides, the CDR3 is TGCGCCAGCTCTAGGGCCTCCGAAAGGCAGTATTTT.

This chain connects TRBV20-1 to TRBJ2-7; maybe TRBD1 (6 bases). Germline loops: CDR1 DFQATT, CDR2 SNEGSKA (reference sequence). V dropped 2 bases and J dropped 3 bases, with 14 bases sitting between them. This CDR3 comprises 14 residues. The CDR3 loop is CSARLLQGSYEQYF. CDR3 nucleotides: TGCAGTGCTAGACTGTTACAGGGTAGCTACGAGCAGTACTTC.

This sequence joins TRBV4-2 and TRBJ1-4; D unresolved. The germline V and J ends were trimmed by 1 base and 4 bases, with 13 bases remaining between them. This CDR3 comprises 16 residues. The germline V gene encodes CDR1 LGHNA and CDR2 YNFKEQ. CDR3 sequence: CASSQGGGYGNEKLFF. CDR3 DNA: TGTGCCAGCAGCCAAGGAGGAGGGTATGGTAATGAAAAACTGTTTTTT.

J is TRBJ2-3 and V is TRBV5-1; 10 bases match TRBD2. Unmatched junction bases numbered 3, after V lost 4 bases and J lost 1 base. The CDR3 is made up of 15 amino acids. Per germline, CDR1 SGHRS and CDR2 YFSETQ. The CDR3: CASSLAGDGTDTQYF. CDR3 DNA: TGCGCCAGCAGCCTAGCGGGAGATGGCACAGATACGCAGTATTTT.

This clonotype was seen more than once but under ten times. V is TRBV7-9 and J is TRBJ1-5, with 11 bases identical to TRBD1. The CDR3 is 15 amino acids. CDR1 SEHNR and CDR2 FQNEAQ come from the germline V gene (reference sequence). With 4 bases clipped from V and 6 bases from J, the junction kept 5 bases outside the gene matches. The CDR3 spells CASSYGQGASQPQHF. For the CDR3, the DNA is TGTGCCAGCAGCTACGGACAGGGGGCCTCTCAGCCCCAGCATTTT.

This clonotype came up a few times. V usage is TRBV6-1 and J usage is TRBJ2-7; no clear D gene. V was pared by 3 bases and J by 2 bases, with 8 bases between. The CDR3 loop spans 13 amino acids. CDR1 and CDR2 from the germline V gene are MNHNS and SASEGT. In DNA, the CDR3 is TGTGCCAGCAGTGAGGCCAGTCCCTACGAGCAGTACTTC. This gives the protein CASSEASPYEQYF.

In its sample, this clonotype was seen many times. The CDR3 loop is CASSQLAGDTQYF. The DNA of the CDR3 is TGTGCCAGCAGCCAACTAGCGGGGGACACGCAGTATTTT. The rearrangement uses TRBV14 and TRBJ2-3; 10 bases match TRBD2. Per the germline V gene, CDR1 is SGHDN and CDR2 is FVKESK. CDR3 size: 13 residues. The J segment lost 9 bases and the V segment lost 2 bases, leaving 2 bases of the junction unmatched.